A single sample gave rise to the 9 T cell receptor beta chains below, sequenced in a study of radiation and T cells in renal cell carcinoma. The treatment here: treatment-naive control, cytoreductive nephrectomy. Repertoires were generated with immunoSEQ multiplex PCR, while TCRdb's copy carries only in-frame clones and drops some. Of 7,500 to 10,000 clones listed, less than 80% are singletons. Material: tumor tissue, obtained from a patient whose treatment was nephrectomy without radiotherapy. The receptor source for this set is a man aged 60 to 69 with renal cell carcinoma.

This clone is classed as medium-sized (0.01 to 0.1%). The J gene is TRBJ2-7, the V gene TRBV2; 10 nucleotides align to TRBD2. V shed 6 bases and J 8 bases; nucleotides not matched to a gene: 22. This CDR3 spans 18 amino acids. Germline V gives CDR1 SNHLY, CDR2 FYNNEI. The CDR3: CASSPSSGRAAQPGKQYF. The DNA for the CDR3 is TGTGCCAGCAGCCCTTCGAGCGGGAGGGCCGCCCAGCCGGGAAAGCAGTACTTC.

The chain joins TRBV11-3 to TRBJ2-7; D is possibly TRBD2 (5 bases). This CDR3 contains 12 residues. V was clipped by 0 bases and J by 6 bases, with 6 bases between them. CDR1 and CDR2 (germline): SGHNT, YENEEA. The CDR3 loop is CASSLDRGEQYF. CDR3 coding DNA: TGTGCCAGCAGCTTAGATCGGGGCGAGCAGTACTTC.

This rearrangement joins TRBV6-5 to TRBJ2-7; D is unclear. Germline assignment: CDR1 MNHEY and CDR2 SVGAGI. Trimming took 2 bases from V and 3 from J, leaving 8 bases between them. The CDR3 is 13 residues long. Written as DNA, the CDR3 is TGTGCCAGCAGTTACGGACCCAACTACGAGCAGTACTTC. It specifies CASSYGPNYEQYF.

The chain uses TRBV7-9 and TRBJ1-5; D is unresolved. V was trimmed by 1 base and J by 8 bases, leaving 9 bases between them. CDR3 size: 13 residues. From germline, CDR1 is SEHNR and CDR2 FQNEAQ (reference sequence). The DNA for the CDR3 is TGTGCCAGCAGCTTAGGGGCATTCGAGCCCCAGCATTTT. Protein sequence: CASSLGAFEPQHF. Full variable domain (remainder filled in from reference TRBV7-9 and TRBJ1-5): DTGVSQNPRHKITKRGQNVTFRCDPISEHNRLYWYRQTLGQGPEFLTYFQNEAQLEKSRLLSDRFSAERPKGSFSTLEIQRTEQGDSAMYLCASSLGAFEPQHFGDGTRLSIL.

The chain couples TRBV4-1 to TRBJ2-3; 8 bases map to TRBD2. This CDR3 spans 17 amino acids. CDR1 is MGHRA and CDR2 is YSYEKL in the germline V gene. The V segment lost 1 base and the J segment 0 bases; nucleotides outside the gene matches: 6. As DNA, the CDR3 is TGCGCCAGCAGCCAAGCCCGACTAGCGCCTAGCACAGATACGCAGTATTTT. The encoded protein is CASSQARLAPSTDTQYF.

The rearrangement links TRBV9 to TRBJ2-5; 9 bases fit TRBD2. There are 17 residues in the CDR3. The junction had 7 bases not matched to a gene; V was cut back by 0 bases and J by 1 base. Germline V gene lookup returns CDR1 SGDLS and CDR2 YYNGEE. CDR3 residues: CASSVGILREGQETQYF. The DNA of the CDR3 is TGTGCCAGCAGCGTAGGGATCTTGCGGGAGGGCCAAGAGACCCAGTACTTC.

V and J are TRBV6-5 and TRBJ2-7; D might be TRBD2 (5 bases). This CDR3 is built from 13 residues. Trimming removed 6 bases from V and 0 bases from J, with 9 bases in between. Germline V CDR1 and CDR2: MNHEY, SVGAGI. CDR3 coding DNA: TGTGCCAGCAGCCCCGGGGTCTCCTACGAGCAGTACTTC. The encoded protein is CASSPGVSYEQYF.

The sample holds a few counts of this clone. The chain couples TRBV28 to TRBJ1-4, with unresolved D. V lost 5 bases to trimming and J lost 8 bases, with 6 bases between them. CDR3 length: 11 amino acids. Germline V gives CDR1 MDHEN, CDR2 SYDVKM. CDR3 bases: TGTGCCAGCAGTCCGGAAGAAAAACTGTTTTTT. Translating it yields CASSPEEKLFF.

CDR3 nucleotide sequence: TGTGCCACCTCGCTGGCAGGGAGGACCGGGGAGCTGTTTTTT. Its protein is CATSLAGRTGELFF. The chain employs TRBV19 and TRBJ2-2; the D gene is possibly TRBD2 (6 bases). CDR1 and CDR2 (germline): LNHDA, SQIVND (reference sequence). V shed 10 bases and J shed 5 bases, with 17 bases lying between them. CDR3 size: 14 residues.